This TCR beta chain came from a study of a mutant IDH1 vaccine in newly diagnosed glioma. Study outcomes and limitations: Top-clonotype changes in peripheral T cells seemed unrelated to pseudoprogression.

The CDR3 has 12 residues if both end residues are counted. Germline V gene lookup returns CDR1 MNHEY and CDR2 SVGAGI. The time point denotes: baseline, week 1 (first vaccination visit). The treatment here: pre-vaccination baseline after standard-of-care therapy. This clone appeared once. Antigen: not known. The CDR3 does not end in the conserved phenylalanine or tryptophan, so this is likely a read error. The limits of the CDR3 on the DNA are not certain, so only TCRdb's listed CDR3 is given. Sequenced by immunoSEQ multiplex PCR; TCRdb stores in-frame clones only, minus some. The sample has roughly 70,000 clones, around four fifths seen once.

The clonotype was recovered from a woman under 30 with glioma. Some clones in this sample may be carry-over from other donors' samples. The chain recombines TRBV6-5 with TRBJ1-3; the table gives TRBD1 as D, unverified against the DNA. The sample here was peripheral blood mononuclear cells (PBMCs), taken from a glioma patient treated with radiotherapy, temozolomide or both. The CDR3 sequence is CASRRTGGEEMV.